Presented here are 27 T cell receptor beta chains from one specimen sequenced in a study of OX40 agonist ivuxolimab in advanced cancers. Produced via immunoSEQ multiplex PCR; TCRdb's table is partial and in-frame only. The sample shows roughly 67,000 clones, 88% of them seen only once. The material was CD4+ or CD8+ T cells sorted from blood, obtained in a trial of the OX40 agonist ivuxolimab. Receptor source: an adult with an advanced solid tumor such as melanoma, head and neck, liver or kidney cancer.

The V gene is TRBV28, the J gene TRBJ1-4, with D possibly matching TRBD1 (6 bases). The germline V gene encodes CDR1 MDHEN and CDR2 SYDVKM. The V end lost 2 bases, the J end lost 3 bases, and 13 bases lay between the germline ends. CDR3 length: 16 residues. The CDR3 DNA follows: TGTGCCAGCAGTTTAGTCGGCAGGGGCGCTAATGAAAAACTGTTTTTT. It specifies CASSLVGRGANEKLFF.

The chain recombines TRBV5-1 with TRBJ2-5, with D uncertain. Trimming stripped 5 bases from V and 1 base from J, with 9 bases between. The germline gives CDR1 SGHRS, CDR2 YFSETQ. The CDR3 consists of 13 residues. The CDR3 sequence is CASSRQVQETQYF. CDR3 DNA sequence: TGCGCCAGCAGTCGGCAGGTCCAAGAGACCCAGTACTTC.

V and J are TRBV11-2 and TRBJ1-4, with a weak D call TRBD1 (5 bases). V shed 5 bases and J shed 9 bases, with 19 bases lying between them. The CDR3 extends over 15 amino acids. Germline V gene data show CDR1 as SGHAT and CDR2 as FQNNGV. As DNA, the CDR3 is TGTGCCAGCAGCCTCGAGCCGGGGCGAGGCAAAAAACTGTTTTTT. This sequence encodes CASSLEPGRGKKLFF.

V usage is TRBV30 and J usage is TRBJ2-2; 7 positions agree with TRBD2. J lost 3 bases, V lost 3 bases, and 7 bases had no gene match. The CDR3 is made up of 15 amino acids. CDR1 and CDR2 from the germline V gene are GTSNPN and SVGIG (reference sequence). The CDR3 loop is CAWRGGVMDTGELFF. In nucleotides, the CDR3 is TGTGCCTGGAGGGGAGGGGTAATGGACACCGGGGAGCTGTTTTTT.

The chain employs TRBV11-3 and TRBJ2-3; D gene uncertain. Germline values: CDR1 SGHNT, CDR2 YENEEA. V lost 3 bases to trimming and J lost 0 bases, with 7 bases between them. The CDR3 covers 14 residues. The CDR3: CASSLSSSTDTQYF. The CDR3, as DNA: TGTGCCAGCAGCTTGTCTAGTAGCACAGATACGCAGTATTTT.

This clone came up a few times. J is TRBJ1-1 and V is TRBV5-6; D is ambiguous. CDR1 SGHDT and CDR2 YYEEEE come from the germline V gene. Trimming removed 0 bases from V and 1 base from J, with 7 bases in between. The CDR3 loop spans 14 amino acids. The CDR3 DNA sequence: TGTGCCAGCAGCTTGGGTTCGAGGAACACTGAAGCTTTCTTT. Translating it yields CASSLGSRNTEAFF.

V usage is TRBV14 and J usage is TRBJ1-1; D unclear. CDR1 is SGHDN and CDR2 is FVKESK in the germline V gene. The CDR3 runs 14 residues. V was pared by 6 bases and J by 1 base, with 12 bases between. In DNA form, the CDR3 reads TGTGCCAGCAGTCGACAAGGGCCGAACACTGAAGCTTTCTTT. Translated: CASSRQGPNTEAFF.

This clone was seen only a few times. The chain employs TRBV18 and TRBJ2-1; 10 bases are a match to TRBD2. The CDR3 totals 17 residues. V lost 4 bases and J lost 0; bases outside the gene matches: 6. The germline gives CDR1 KGHSH, CDR2 LQKENI. As DNA, the CDR3 is TGTGCCAGCTCACGAACTAGCGGGGATAGCTCCTACAATGAGCAGTTCTTC. This codes for CASSRTSGDSSYNEQFF. Supplemented by reference TRBV18 and TRBJ2-1, the full variable domain reads NAGVMQNPRHLVRRRGQEARLRCSPMKGHSHVYWYRQLPEEGLKFMVYLQKENIIDESGMPKERFSAEFPKEGPSILRIQQVVRGDSAAYFCASSRTSGDSSYNEQFFGPGTRLTVL.

The genes are TRBV7-8 and TRBJ2-3; D ambiguous. The CDR3 sequence is 14 residues long. CDR1 SGHVS and CDR2 FQNEAQ come from the germline V gene. V lost 2 bases and J lost 4, with 10 bases in between. CDR3 DNA sequence: TGTGCCAGCAGCTTAACTGTGGGTTCAGATACGCAGTATTTT. Translating it yields CASSLTVGSDTQYF.

The chain carries TRBV7-8 and TRBJ2-2; D call uncertain. There are 15 residues in the CDR3. Germline V gene data show CDR1 as SGHVS and CDR2 as FQNEAQ. Trimming pared 1 base from V and 0 bases from J, leaving 6 bases between. CDR3 coding DNA: TGTGCCAGCAGCTTAGGGGCAGCGAACACCGGGGAGCTGTTTTTT. Its protein is CASSLGAANTGELFF.

The gene calls are TRBV25-1 and TRBJ2-3, with 7 bases identical to TRBD2. Trimming at V came to 1 base and at J to 1 base, leaving 5 bases not matched to a gene. Germline loops: CDR1 MGHDK, CDR2 SYGVNS. The CDR3 totals 16 residues. Here the CDR3 DNA reads TGTGCCAGCAGTGAATCCAAGCGGGATCGCACAGATACGCAGTATTTT. Translated: CASSESKRDRTDTQYF.

The rearrangement joins TRBV5-1 to TRBJ1-1; D is uncertain. There are 13 residues in the CDR3. V gave up 2 bases and J gave up 3 bases, with 8 bases separating them. Per the germline V gene, CDR1 is SGHRS and CDR2 is YFSETQ. This chain's CDR3 is CASSFGEYTEAFF. The CDR3 bases are TGCGCCAGCAGCTTCGGGGAATACACTGAAGCTTTCTTT. Drawing the rest from reference TRBV5-1 and TRBJ1-1, the complete variable domain is KAGVTQTPRYLIKTRGQQVTLSCSPISGHRSVSWYQQTPGQGLQFLFEYFSETQRNKGNFPGRFSGRQFSNSRSEMNVSTLELGDSALYLCASSFGEYTEAFFGQGTRLTVV.

The V and J genes are TRBV28 and TRBJ2-7, with D uncertain. V was shortened by 3 bases and J by 7 bases, with 13 bases between the two germline ends. The CDR3 totals 13 residues. Germline-derived CDR1 and CDR2 are MDHEN and SYDVKM. CDR3 DNA: TGTGCCAGCAGTTTTAACCTAGTTGGGGAGCAGTACTTC. Protein: CASSFNLVGEQYF.

The chain employs TRBV28 and TRBJ1-2; 7 bases match TRBD1. In germline, CDR1 is MDHEN, CDR2 SYDVKM. V shed 4 bases and J 7 bases; nucleotides not matched to a gene: 12. The CDR3 spans 15 residues. The CDR3 sequence is CASSSPGQFILGYTF. The CDR3 DNA reads as TGTGCCAGCAGTTCCCCGGGACAGTTTATCCTTGGCTACACCTTC.

This chain links TRBV2 with TRBJ1-2; 8 bases are shared with TRBD1. Germline lookup yields CDR1 SNHLY and CDR2 FYNNEI. The CDR3 is 13 residues long. The ends lost 4 bases at V and 2 bases at J; junction bases unmatched: 0. CDR3 nucleotides: TGTGCCAGCAGTGGGACAGGGAACTATGGCTACACCTTC. It encodes CASSGTGNYGYTF. Full variable domain (outside the CDR3, taken from reference TRBV2 and TRBJ1-2): EPEVTQTPSHQVTQMGQEVILRCVPISNHLYFYWYRQILGQKVEFLVSFYNNEISEKSEIFDDQFSVERPDGSNFTLKIRSTKLEDSAMYFCASSGTGNYGYTFGSGTRLTVV.

The chain couples TRBV5-6 to TRBJ2-1; no clear D. The V and J ends lost 0 bases and 10 bases respectively, with 11 bases between them. CDR3 size: 13 residues. Germline V gene lookup returns CDR1 SGHDT and CDR2 YYEEEE. For the CDR3, the DNA is TGTGCCAGCAGCTTGGCTTTGGCTGCCGAGCAGTTCTTC. Translating it yields CASSLALAAEQFF.

The chain recombines TRBV9 with TRBJ2-1, with 7 bases identical to TRBD1. Germline CDR1 and CDR2: SGDLS and YYNGEE. V shed 4 bases and J 7 bases; nucleotides not matched to a gene: 8. CDR3 size: 14 residues. CDR3 in DNA: TGTGCCAGCAGCTTCGCCTCGACAGGGAATGAGCAGTTCTTC. Translated: CASSFASTGNEQFF.

The CDR3 here is CASSTLTGGQEAFF. CDR3 DNA sequence: TGTGCCAGCAGCACACTGACAGGGGGTCAAGAAGCTTTCTTT. The chain combines TRBV5-5 with TRBJ1-1, with TRBD1 identical over 9 bases. Germline trimming cut 4 bases from V and 8 bases from J; bases unmatched to any gene: 9. Germline V CDR1 and CDR2: SGHKS, YYEKEE (reference sequence). The CDR3 loop spans 14 amino acids.

The CDR3: CASSFGGGSEETQYF. In DNA, the CDR3 is TGTGCCAGCAGTTTTGGGGGGGGCAGTGAGGAGACCCAGTACTTC. V usage is TRBV28 and J usage is TRBJ2-5; TRBD2 is a possible D gene (7 bases). Per germline, CDR1 MDHEN and CDR2 SYDVKM. Trimming removed 3 bases at V and 5 bases at J, with 16 bases between. The CDR3 runs 15 residues.

This sequence joins TRBV6-1 and TRBJ2-3; D gene ambiguous. This CDR3 contains 14 residues. Trimming removed 8 bases from V and 1 base from J, with 13 bases in between. Germline lookup yields CDR1 MNHNS and CDR2 SASEGT. The CDR3 spells CASRPSYGTDTQYF. The CDR3 DNA reads as TGTGCCAGCCGCCCATCATATGGCACAGATACGCAGTATTTT.

The CDR3 nucleotides are TGTGCCAGTAGTTCCACAGGGAACGAGCAGTACTTC. This sequence encodes CASSSTGNEQYF. The chain joins TRBV19 to TRBJ2-7; maybe TRBD1 (6 bases). V lost 5 bases and J 5 bases, leaving 10 bases between the germline ends. Germline loops: CDR1 LNHDA, CDR2 SQIVND (reference sequence). The CDR3 has 12 residues.

This clone was counted once. This chain connects TRBV5-1 to TRBJ1-1; TRBD1 agrees at 9 bases. The CDR3 has 13 residues. Germline lookup yields CDR1 SGHRS and CDR2 YFSETQ. Trimming took 5 bases from V and 6 from J; bases not matched to a gene: 5. CDR3 nucleotides: TGCGCCAGCAGTACAGGGGGCAGGGCTGAAGCTTTCTTT. Translating gives CASSTGGRAEAFF.

The chain recombines TRBV5-4 with TRBJ2-1; the match to TRBD2 covers 8 bases. The germline V gene has CDR1 SGHNT and CDR2 YYREEE (reference sequence). V lost 1 base and J lost 7; bases outside the gene matches: 7. There are 15 residues in the CDR3. CDR3 nucleotides: TGTGCCAGCAGCTTGAGGGCGGGGGGAGTGAATGAGCAGTTCTTC. This sequence encodes CASSLRAGGVNEQFF. Complete variable domain (other parts from reference TRBV5-4 and TRBJ2-1): ETGVTQSPTHLIKTRGQQVTLRCSSQSGHNTVSWYQQALGQGPQFIFQYYREEENGRGNFPPRFSGLQFPNYSSELNVNALELDDSALYLCASSLRAGGVNEQFFGPGTRLTVL.

V and J are TRBV7-9 and TRBJ1-2, with 7 bases aligning to TRBD1. Germline V gives CDR1 SEHNR, CDR2 FQNEAQ (reference sequence). Unmatched junction bases numbered 2, after V lost 5 bases and J lost 5 bases. The CDR3 is 12 amino acids. The CDR3 DNA reads TGTGCCAGCAGCGCAGGGGGTTATGGCTACACCTTC. It translates to CASSAGGYGYTF.

This chain joins TRBV19 and TRBJ2-5, with D possibly TRBD2 on 5 matching bases. The CDR3 extends over 15 amino acids. In germline, CDR1 is LNHDA, CDR2 SQIVND (reference sequence). V lost 5 bases, J lost 9 bases, and 22 bases lay in between. The CDR3 coding sequence is TGTGCCAGTAGTCCTTCTGGGAGACCCCCTATGTCCCAGTACTTC. Translating gives CASSPSGRPPMSQYF.

The CDR3 region is CASSPGGITSGNTIYF. CDR3 DNA: TGTGCCAGCAGCCCCGGGGGAATAACCTCTGGAAACACCATATATTTT. The chain combines TRBV7-8 with TRBJ1-3; D possibly corresponds to TRBD1 (5 bases). The CDR3 is 16 amino acids. Germline V gene sequence: CDR1 SGHVS, CDR2 FQNEAQ. V was trimmed by 5 bases and J by 0 bases, leaving 14 bases between them.

The V call is TRBV7-2, the J call TRBJ2-5; 8 positions match TRBD1. CDR3 size: 15 residues. Germline assignment: CDR1 SGHTA and CDR2 FQGNSA. V gave up 5 bases and J gave up 4 bases; unmatched junction bases: 9. CDR3 coding DNA: TGTGCCAGCAGCGACACGACAGGGGCAGGAGAGACCCAGTACTTC. It is translated as CASSDTTGAGETQYF.